The 8 T cell receptor beta chains listed next were all sequenced from one sample in a study of control samples from healthy donors and cancer patients. Assay: immunoSEQ multiplex PCR; the TCRdb copy retains only in-frame clones and omits some. The sample holds 130,000 or so clones, approximately 89% seen once. Sequencing input: blood. The origin of the receptors is a man aged 55 to 70 in good health.

This rearrangement joins TRBV7-6 to TRBJ1-1; no reliable D call. From germline, CDR1 is SGHVS and CDR2 FNYEAQ. The CDR3 sequence is 14 residues long. The germline V and J ends were trimmed by 1 base and 1 base, with 7 bases remaining between them. The CDR3, as DNA: TGTGCCAGCAGCTTAGTTGGAGCGAACACTGAAGCTTTCTTT. Encoded protein: CASSLVGANTEAFF.

This chain uses TRBV15 with TRBJ2-7, with D perhaps TRBD1 or TRBD2 (5 bases each). In germline, CDR1 is LNHNV, CDR2 YYDKDF (reference sequence). V lost 0 bases and J 5 bases, leaving 14 bases between the germline ends. This CDR3 region has 15 residues. CDR3 DNA sequence: TGTGCCACCAGCAGAGATCTGGGACGGTTTAACGAGCAGTACTTC. It is translated as CATSRDLGRFNEQYF. The whole variable domain, remainder taken from reference TRBV15 and TRBJ2-7, is DAMVIQNPRYQVTQFGKPVTLSCSQTLNHNVMYWYQQKSSQAPKLLFHYYDKDFNNEADTPDNFQSRRPNTSFCFLDIRSPGLGDTAMYLCATSRDLGRFNEQYFGPGTRLTVT.

This clone came up once. The chain links TRBV12-3 or TRBV12-4 to TRBJ1-5; D is undetermined. Trimming stripped 1 base from V and 2 bases from J, with 0 bases between. The CDR3 contains 12 residues. The CDR3 loop reads CASSLGNQPQHF. The CDR3 region has the DNA TGTGCCAGCAGTTTAGGCAATCAGCCCCAGCATTTT.

At least ten counts were recorded for this clone. The chain joins TRBV30 to TRBJ1-3; 9 bases match TRBD1. Unmatched junction bases numbered 3, after V lost 5 bases and J lost 4 bases. The CDR3 loop spans 13 amino acids. Germline assignment: CDR1 GTSNPN and CDR2 SVGIG (reference sequence). The CDR3: CAWPDRGGNTIYF. The CDR3 nucleotides are TGTGCCTGGCCCGACAGGGGGGGAAACACCATATATTTT.

This clone was detected once. V is TRBV9 and J is TRBJ1-1; perhaps TRBD1 as D (5 bases). The germline CDR1 and CDR2 sequences are SGDLS and YYNGEE. The CDR3 is 15 amino acids. V shed 0 bases and J shed 6 bases, with 15 bases lying between them. CDR3 loop: CASSVGGLLRAEAFF. Written as DNA, the CDR3 is TGTGCCAGCAGCGTAGGGGGCCTCCTTAGGGCTGAAGCTTTCTTT.

The chain couples TRBV30 to TRBJ1-3; the match to TRBD1 covers 10 bases. Germline loops: CDR1 GTSNPN, CDR2 SVGIG (reference sequence). V shed 1 base and J 4 bases; nucleotides not matched to a gene: 13. This CDR3 has 18 residues. The CDR3 nucleotides read TGTGCCTGGAGTGGACCTCCGGGACAGGGGATAGCAGGAAACACCATATATTTT. Translated: CAWSGPPGQGIAGNTIYF.

This chain connects TRBV3-1 (or the pseudogene TRBV3-2) to TRBJ2-1; no definite D call. The CDR3 runs 15 residues. Germline V gives CDR1 LGHDT, CDR2 YNNKEL (reference sequence). Trimming took 4 bases from V and 8 from J, leaving 18 bases between them. CDR3 nucleotide sequence: TGTGCCAGCAGCCGCGACCCAACTCCCTTCGATGAGCAGTTCTTC. The encoded protein is CASSRDPTPFDEQFF.

This sequence joins TRBV19 and TRBJ1-5; 7 bases are a match to TRBD1. This CDR3 has 13 amino acids. CDR1 and CDR2 from the germline V gene are LNHDA and SQIVND (reference sequence). The CDR3 loop reads CATDREGNQPQHF. In nucleotides, the CDR3 is TGTGCGACCGACAGGGAAGGGAATCAGCCCCAGCATTTT.